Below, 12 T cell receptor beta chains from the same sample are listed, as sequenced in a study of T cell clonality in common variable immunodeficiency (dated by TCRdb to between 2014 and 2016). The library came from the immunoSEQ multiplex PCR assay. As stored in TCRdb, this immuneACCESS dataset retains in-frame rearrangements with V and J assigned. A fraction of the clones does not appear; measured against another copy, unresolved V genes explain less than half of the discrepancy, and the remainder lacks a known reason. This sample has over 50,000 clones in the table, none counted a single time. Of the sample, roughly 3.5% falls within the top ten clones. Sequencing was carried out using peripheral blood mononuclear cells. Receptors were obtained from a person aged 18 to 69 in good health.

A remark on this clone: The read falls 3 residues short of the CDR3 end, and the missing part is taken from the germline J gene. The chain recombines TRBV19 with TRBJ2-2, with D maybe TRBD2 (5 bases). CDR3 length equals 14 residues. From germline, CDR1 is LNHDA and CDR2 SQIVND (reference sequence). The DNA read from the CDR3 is TGTGCCAGTAGTGCTCAAGAGGCGGGTTCACCG. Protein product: CASSAQEAGSP. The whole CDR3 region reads CASSAQEAGSPLFF.

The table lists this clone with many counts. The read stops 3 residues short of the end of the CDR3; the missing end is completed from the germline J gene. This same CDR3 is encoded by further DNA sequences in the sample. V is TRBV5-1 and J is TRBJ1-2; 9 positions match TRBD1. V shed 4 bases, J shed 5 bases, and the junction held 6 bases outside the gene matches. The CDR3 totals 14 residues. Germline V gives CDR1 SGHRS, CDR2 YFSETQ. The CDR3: CASSPDRGDYGYTF. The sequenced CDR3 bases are TGCGCCAGCAGCCCCGACAGGGGGGATTATGGC.

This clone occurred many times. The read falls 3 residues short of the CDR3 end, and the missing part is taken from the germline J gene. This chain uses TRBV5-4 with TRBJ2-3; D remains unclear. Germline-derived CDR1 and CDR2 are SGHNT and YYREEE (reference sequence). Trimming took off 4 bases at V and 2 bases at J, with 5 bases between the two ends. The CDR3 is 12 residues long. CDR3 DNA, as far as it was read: TGTGCCAGCAGCCCCAACACAGATACG. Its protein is CASSPNTDT. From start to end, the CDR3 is CASSPNTDTQYF.

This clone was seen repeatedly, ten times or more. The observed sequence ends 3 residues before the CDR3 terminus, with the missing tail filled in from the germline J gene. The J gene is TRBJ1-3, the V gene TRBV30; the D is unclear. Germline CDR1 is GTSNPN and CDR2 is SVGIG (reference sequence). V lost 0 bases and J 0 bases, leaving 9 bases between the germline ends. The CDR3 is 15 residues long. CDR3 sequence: CAWSVPRRSGNTIYF. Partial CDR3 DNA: TGTGCCTGGAGTGTCCCCAGGCGCTCTGGAAACACC.

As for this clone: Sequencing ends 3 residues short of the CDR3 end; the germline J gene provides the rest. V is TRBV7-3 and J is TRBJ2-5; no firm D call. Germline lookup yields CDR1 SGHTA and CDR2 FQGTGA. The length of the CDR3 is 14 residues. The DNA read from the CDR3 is TGTGCCAGCAGCTTAGGTCTCCCCACAGATACC. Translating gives CASSLGLPTDT. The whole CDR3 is CASSLGLPTDTQYF.

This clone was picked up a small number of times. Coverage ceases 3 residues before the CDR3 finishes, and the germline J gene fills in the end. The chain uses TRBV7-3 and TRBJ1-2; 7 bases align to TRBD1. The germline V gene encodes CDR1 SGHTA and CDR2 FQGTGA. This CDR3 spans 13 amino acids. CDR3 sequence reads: CASSLTGGSDYTF. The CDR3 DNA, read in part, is TGTGCCAGCAGCTTAACAGGGGGCTCGGAC.

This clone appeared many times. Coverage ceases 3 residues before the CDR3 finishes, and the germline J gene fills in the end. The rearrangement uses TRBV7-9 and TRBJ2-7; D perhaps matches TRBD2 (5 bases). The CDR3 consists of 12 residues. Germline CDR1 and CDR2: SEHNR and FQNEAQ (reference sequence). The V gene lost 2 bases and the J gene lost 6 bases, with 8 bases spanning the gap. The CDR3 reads CASSLKAGEQYF. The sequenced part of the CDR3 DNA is TGTGCCAGCAGCTTAAAGGCGGGCGAG.

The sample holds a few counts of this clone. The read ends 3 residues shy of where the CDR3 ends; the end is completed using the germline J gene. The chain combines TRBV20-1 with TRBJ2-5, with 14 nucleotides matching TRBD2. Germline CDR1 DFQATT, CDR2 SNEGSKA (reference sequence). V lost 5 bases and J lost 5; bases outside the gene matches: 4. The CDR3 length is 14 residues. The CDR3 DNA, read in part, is TGCAGTGCTGGGACTAGCGGGAGAGGGGAGACC. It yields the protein CSAGTSGRGET. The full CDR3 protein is CSAGTSGRGETQYF.

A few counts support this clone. The covered CDR3 bases are TGTGCCAGCAGGAGACAGGGAGGTAATTCACCA. Translating it yields CASRRQGGNSP. From start to end, the CDR3 is CASRRQGGNSPLFF. V usage is TRBV2 and J usage is TRBJ1-4; 7 nucleotides align to TRBD1. The DNA ends 3 residues before the CDR3 does, and the rest of the CDR3 is filled in from the germline J gene. Germline CDR1 reads SNHLY; CDR2 reads FYNNEI. The CDR3 is made up of 14 amino acids.

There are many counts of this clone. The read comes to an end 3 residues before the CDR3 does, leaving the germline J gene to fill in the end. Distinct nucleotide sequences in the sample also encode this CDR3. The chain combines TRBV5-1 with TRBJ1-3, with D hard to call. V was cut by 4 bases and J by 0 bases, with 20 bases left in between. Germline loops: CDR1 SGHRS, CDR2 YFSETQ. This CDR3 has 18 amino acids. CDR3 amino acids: CASSKGPTGPSSGNTIYF. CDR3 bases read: TGCGCCAGCAGCAAAGGGCCCACCGGCCCGAGCTCTGGAAACACC.

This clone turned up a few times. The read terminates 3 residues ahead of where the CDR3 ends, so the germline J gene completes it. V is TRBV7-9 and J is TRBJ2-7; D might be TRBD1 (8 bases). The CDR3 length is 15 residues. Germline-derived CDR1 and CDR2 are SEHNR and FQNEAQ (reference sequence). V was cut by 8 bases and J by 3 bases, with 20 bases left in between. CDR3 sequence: CASSHYRGGNYEQYF. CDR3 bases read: TGTGCCAGCTCTCACTACAGGGGGGGTAACTACGAG.

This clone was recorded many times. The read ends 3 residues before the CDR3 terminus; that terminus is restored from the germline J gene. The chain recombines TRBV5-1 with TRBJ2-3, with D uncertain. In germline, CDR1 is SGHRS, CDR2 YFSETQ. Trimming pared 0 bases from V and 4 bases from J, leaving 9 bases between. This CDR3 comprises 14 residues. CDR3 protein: CASSLGNPADTQYF. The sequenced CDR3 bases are TGCGCCAGCAGCTTGGGCAACCCGGCAGATACG. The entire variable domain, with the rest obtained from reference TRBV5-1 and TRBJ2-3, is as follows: KAGVTQTPRYLIKTRGQQVTLSCSPISGHRSVSWYQQTPGQGLQFLFEYFSETQRNKGNFPGRFSGRQFSNSRSEMNVSTLELGDSALYLCASSLGNPADTQYFGPGTRLTVL.